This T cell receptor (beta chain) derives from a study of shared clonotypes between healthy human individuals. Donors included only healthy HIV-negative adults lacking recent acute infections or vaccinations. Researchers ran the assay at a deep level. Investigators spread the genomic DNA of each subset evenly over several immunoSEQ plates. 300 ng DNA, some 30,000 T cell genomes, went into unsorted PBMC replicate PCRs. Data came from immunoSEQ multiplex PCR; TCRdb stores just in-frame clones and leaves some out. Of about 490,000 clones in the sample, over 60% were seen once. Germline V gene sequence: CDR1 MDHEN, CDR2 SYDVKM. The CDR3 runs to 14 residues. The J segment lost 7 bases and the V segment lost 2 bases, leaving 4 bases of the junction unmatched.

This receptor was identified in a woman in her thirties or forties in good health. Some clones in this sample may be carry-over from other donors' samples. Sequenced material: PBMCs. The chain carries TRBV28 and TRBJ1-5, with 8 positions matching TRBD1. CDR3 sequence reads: CASSLGQGRQPQHF. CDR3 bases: TGTGCCAGCAGTTTAGGACAGGGAAGACAGCCCCAGCATTTT.